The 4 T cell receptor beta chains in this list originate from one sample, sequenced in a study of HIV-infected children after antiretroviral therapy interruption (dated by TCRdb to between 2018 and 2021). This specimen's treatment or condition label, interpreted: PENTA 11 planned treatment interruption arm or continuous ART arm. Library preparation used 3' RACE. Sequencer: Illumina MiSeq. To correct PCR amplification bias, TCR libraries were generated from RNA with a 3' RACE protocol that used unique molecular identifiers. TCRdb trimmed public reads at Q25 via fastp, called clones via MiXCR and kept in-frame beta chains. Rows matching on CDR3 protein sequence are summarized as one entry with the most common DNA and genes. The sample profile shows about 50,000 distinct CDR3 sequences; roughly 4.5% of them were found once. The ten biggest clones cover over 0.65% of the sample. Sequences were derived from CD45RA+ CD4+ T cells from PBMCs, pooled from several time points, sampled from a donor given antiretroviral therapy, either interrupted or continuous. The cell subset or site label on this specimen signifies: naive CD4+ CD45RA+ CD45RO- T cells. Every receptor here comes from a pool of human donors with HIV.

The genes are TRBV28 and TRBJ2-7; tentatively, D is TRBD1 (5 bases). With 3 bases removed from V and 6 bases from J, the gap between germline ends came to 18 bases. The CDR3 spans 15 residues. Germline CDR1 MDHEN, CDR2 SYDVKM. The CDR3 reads CASSFLQGSPGEQYF. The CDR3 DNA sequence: TGTGCCAGCAGTTTCCTCCAGGGATCTCCCGGCGAGCAGTACTTC.

The CDR3: CASSPSAGASGTQYF. CDR3 DNA sequence: TGTGCCAGCTCCCCCTCAGCGGGGGCCTCCGGCACGCAGTATTTT. The V call is TRBV7-4, the J call TRBJ2-3; 8 bases agree with TRBD2. V was pared by 8 bases and J by 9 bases, with 16 bases of the junction left unmatched. The CDR3 runs to 15 residues. Germline V gene data show CDR1 as SGHVT and CDR2 as SQSDAQ.

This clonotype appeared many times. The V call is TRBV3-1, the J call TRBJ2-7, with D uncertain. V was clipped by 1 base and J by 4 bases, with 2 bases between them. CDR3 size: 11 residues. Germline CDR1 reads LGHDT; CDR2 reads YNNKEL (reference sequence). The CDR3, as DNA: TGTGCCAGCAGCCAAGGATACGAGCAGTACTTC. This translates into CASSQGYEQYF.

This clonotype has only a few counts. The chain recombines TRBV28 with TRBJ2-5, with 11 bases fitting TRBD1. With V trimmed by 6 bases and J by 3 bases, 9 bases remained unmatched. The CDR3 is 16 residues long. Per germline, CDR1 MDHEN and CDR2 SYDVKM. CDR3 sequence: CASSPSPGQGEETQYF. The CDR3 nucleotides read TGTGCCAGCAGCCCAAGCCCGGGACAGGGGGAAGAGACCCAGTACTTC.